Below, 9 T cell receptor beta chains from the same sample are listed, as sequenced in a study of identical twins. MiXCR, run by TCRdb on the 5' RACE reads, gives a single entry per CDR3 protein. The sample includes 450,000 or so distinct CDR3 sequences, 12% to 15% of them seen just once. These same data were also listed under a study on yellow fever vaccine responses in identical twins.

The sequenced material came from CD4+ T cells sorted from blood. The receptor source for this set is a woman younger than 35 in good health.

This clonotype turned up a few times. This chain links TRBV20-1 with TRBJ2-1, with no clear D. The CDR3 contains 15 residues. The V end lost 6 bases, the J end lost 0 bases, and 15 bases lay between the germline ends. Germline V gene lookup returns CDR1 DFQATT and CDR2 SNEGSKA (reference sequence). Written as DNA, the CDR3 is TGCAGTGCCCCGATGTTGCGGTACTCCTACAATGAGCAGTTCTTC. Translation: CSAPMLRYSYNEQFF.

V gene TRBV24-1 combines with J gene TRBJ2-3; a weak D match, TRBD1 (6 bases). V lost 6 bases to trimming and J lost 1 base, with 13 bases between them. This CDR3 is built from 15 residues. Germline values: CDR1 KGHDR, CDR2 SFDVKD. In nucleotides, the CDR3 is TGTGCCACCAGTACTCAGGGGAACGGCACAGATACGCAGTATTTT. Protein product: CATSTQGNGTDTQYF.

This clonotype appeared a few times. V gene TRBV28 combines with J gene TRBJ1-5; D is uncertain. The length of the CDR3 is 12 residues. The ends were cut back, 5 bases at V and 9 bases at J, with 11 bases in the middle. Germline-derived CDR1 and CDR2 are MDHEN and SYDVKM. The CDR3 spells CASSPSSRPQHF. Written as DNA, the CDR3 is TGTGCCAGCAGTCCATCCTCTCGGCCCCAGCATTTT. The whole variable domain, filled in from reference TRBV28 and TRBJ1-5, reads DVKVTQSSRYLVKRTGEKVFLECVQDMDHENMFWYRQDPGLGLRLIYFSYDVKMKEKGDIPEGYSVSREKKERFSLILESASTNQTSMYLCASSPSSRPQHFGDGTRLSIL.

A few counts support this clonotype. At one of its ends the junction is not consistent with the germline gene, which may arise from a read error. The chain links TRBV7-7 to TRBJ2-1, with D perhaps TRBD1 (5 bases). Germline CDR1 reads SSHAT; CDR2 reads FNYEAQ (reference sequence). CDR3 length: 15 residues. The CDR3 sequence is CASSLDQGSYNEQFF. CDR3 bases: TGTGCTAGCAGCTTAGATCAGGGCTCCTACAATGAGCAGTTCTTC.

This clonotype showed up just a few times. The chain carries TRBV6-1 and TRBJ2-3; D unclear. V was shortened by 7 bases and J by 2 bases, with 13 bases between the two germline ends. CDR3 size: 14 residues. The germline gives CDR1 MNHNS, CDR2 SASEGT. CDR3 residues: CASKRAGSTDTQYF. CDR3 in DNA: TGTGCCAGCAAACGGGCAGGATCCACAGATACGCAGTATTTT.

This clonotype has more than one count but fewer than ten. The chain carries TRBV29-1 and TRBJ2-1, with 11 nucleotides matching TRBD2. CDR1 is SQVTM and CDR2 is ANQGSEA in the germline V gene. Trimming cost V 6 bases and J 7 bases; bases outside gene matches: 11. This CDR3 contains 15 residues. The CDR3 sequence is CSVPGLAGGPNEQFF. The CDR3 DNA follows: TGCAGCGTCCCCGGGTTAGCGGGAGGGCCGAATGAGCAGTTCTTC.

The chain combines TRBV7-6 with TRBJ1-1; D remains unclear. CDR1 is SGHVS and CDR2 is FNYEAQ in the germline V gene. The CDR3 contains 13 residues. V was trimmed by 2 bases and J by 4 bases, leaving 8 bases between them. The CDR3 loop is CASSLYGSTEAFF. CDR3 in DNA: TGTGCCAGCAGCTTATATGGGAGCACTGAAGCTTTCTTT.

This clonotype was seen a few times. The chain recombines TRBV20-1 with TRBJ2-5; TRBD2 agrees at 7 bases. CDR3 size: 14 residues. The V and J ends lost 5 bases and 1 base, in that order; junction bases with no gene match: 7. Germline lookup yields CDR1 DFQATT and CDR2 SNEGSKA (reference sequence). The chain's CDR3 is CSAPTLAAQETQYF. CDR3 in DNA: TGCAGTGCTCCGACCCTAGCGGCCCAAGAGACCCAGTACTTC.

The chain couples TRBV11-1 to TRBJ2-3; no clear D gene. V was cut by 3 bases and J by 5 bases, with 12 bases left in between. Germline V lookup: CDR1 SGHAT, CDR2 FQDESV (reference sequence). The CDR3 has 14 amino acids. CDR3 in DNA: TGTGCCAGCAGCTTCGGACGGGCTGAAGATACGCAGTATTTT. It is translated as CASSFGRAEDTQYF.